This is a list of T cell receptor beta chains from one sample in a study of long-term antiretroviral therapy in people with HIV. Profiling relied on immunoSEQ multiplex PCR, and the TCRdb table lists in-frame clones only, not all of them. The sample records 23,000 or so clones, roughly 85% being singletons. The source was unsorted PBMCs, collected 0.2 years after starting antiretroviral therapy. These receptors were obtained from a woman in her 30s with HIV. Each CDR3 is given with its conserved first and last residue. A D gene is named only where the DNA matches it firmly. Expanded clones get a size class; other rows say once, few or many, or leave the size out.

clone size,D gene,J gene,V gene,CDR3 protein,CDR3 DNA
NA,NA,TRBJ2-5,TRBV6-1,CASSDGTQYF,TGTGCCAGCAGTGATGGGACCCAGTACTTC
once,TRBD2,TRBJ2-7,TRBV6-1,CASSEVAGVSSYEQYF,TGTGCCAGCAGTGAAGTAGCGGGGGTTAGCTCCTACGAGCAGTACTTC
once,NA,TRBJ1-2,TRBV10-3,CAISGRHGYTF,TGTGCCATCAGTGGAAGGCACGGCTACACCTTC
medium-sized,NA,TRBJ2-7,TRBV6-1,CASSEADGAPYEQYF,TGTGCCAGCAGTGAAGCAGATGGGGCTCCCTACGAGCAGTACTTC
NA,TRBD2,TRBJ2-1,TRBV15,CATSRPQRGGLDEQFF,TGTGCCACCAGCAGACCCCAGCGGGGGGGCCTGGATGAGCAGTTCTTC
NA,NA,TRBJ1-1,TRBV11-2,CASRYGQFAEAFF,TGTGCCAGCAGATATGGACAGTTCGCTGAAGCTTTCTTT
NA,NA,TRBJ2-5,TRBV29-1,CSGRDSQPTQYF,TGCAGCGGGCGGGACTCCCAACCAACCCAGTACTTC
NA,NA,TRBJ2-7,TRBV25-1,CASSESGAYEQYF,TGTGCCAGCAGTGAATCAGGCGCTTACGAGCAGTACTTC
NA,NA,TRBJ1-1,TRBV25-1,CASSESAGLDTEAFF,TGTGCCAGCAGTGAATCTGCCGGGCTGGACACTGAAGCTTTCTTT
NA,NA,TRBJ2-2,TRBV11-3,CASSLEFAGLDTGELFF,TGTGCCAGCAGCTTAGAGTTTGCTGGCCTCGACACCGGGGAGCTGTTTTTT
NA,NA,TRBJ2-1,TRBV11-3,CASSLGGWGVNEQFF,TGTGCCAGCAGCTTAGGTGGGTGGGGGGTCAATGAGCAGTTCTTC
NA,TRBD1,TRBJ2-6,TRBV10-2,CASTYRGSGANVLTF,TGCGCCAGCACTTACAGGGGTTCTGGGGCCAACGTCCTGACTTTC
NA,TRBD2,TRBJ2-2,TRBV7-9,CATGGGVVDTGELFF,TGTGCCACGGGGGGGGGAGTCGTGGACACCGGGGAGCTGTTTTTT
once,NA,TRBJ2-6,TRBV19,CASSISTSGANVLTF,TGTGCCAGTAGTATTTCAACCTCTGGGGCCAACGTCCTGACTTTC